Listed below are T cell receptor beta chains from one sample, sequenced in a study of shared clonotypes between healthy human individuals. Profiled with immunoSEQ multiplex PCR; TCRdb holds only in-frame clones, not every one. The data contain about 1.1 million clones, about 80% of them singletons. The sample taken for sequencing was memory CD4+ T cells from PBMCs. The receptors stem from a man aged 18 to 29 in good health. Some clones in this sample may be carry-over from other donors' samples. CDR3s include the opening cysteine and the closing phenylalanine or tryptophan. D genes are given only for firm matches. Clone size is shown for a subset of rows, as once, few, many or a class of expanded clone.

D: -; size: -; V: TRBV7-8; J: TRBJ2-7; CDR3: CASSLVGVQYF; DNA: TGTGCCAGCAGCTTAGTCGGGGTGCAGTACTTC
D: -; size: -; V: TRBV6-1; J: TRBJ1-2; CDR3: CASSERGGFTF; DNA: TGTGCCAGCAGTGAACGGGGGGGATTCACCTTC
D: -; size: -; V: TRBV4-3; J: TRBJ2-3; CDR3: CASSQQTGASTDTQYF; DNA: TGCGCCAGCAGCCAGCAGACAGGAGCTAGCACAGATACGCAGTATTTT
D: TRBD1; size: -; V: TRBV11-3; J: TRBJ2-2; CDR3: CASSIDGTATGELFF; DNA: TGTGCCAGCAGCATCGACGGGACAGCCACCGGGGAGCTGTTTTTT
D: -; size: once; V: TRBV4-3; J: TRBJ2-2; CDR3: CASSQEVATGELFF; DNA: TGCGCCAGCAGCCAAGAAGTGGCAACCGGGGAGCTGTTTTTT
D: TRBD2; size: few; V: TRBV11-3; J: TRBJ2-5; CDR3: CASSPAAAGDRETQYF; DNA: TGTGCCAGCAGCCCGGCGGCAGCGGGAGACCGAGAGACCCAGTACTTC
D: TRBD1; size: -; V: TRBV11-2; J: TRBJ1-1; CDR3: CASSFGQGGHTEDFF; DNA: TGTGCCAGCAGCTTCGGACAGGGGGGTCACACTGAAGATTTCTTT
D: TRBD1; size: -; V: TRBV7-8; J: TRBJ1-1; CDR3: CASNEGANTEAFF; DNA: TGTGCCAGCAATGAGGGGGCGAACACTGAAGCTTTCTTT
D: -; size: -; V: TRBV28; J: TRBJ2-3; CDR3: CASSSLRGRSSTDTQYF; DNA: TGTGCCAGCAGCTCACTGCGAGGGAGGTCTAGCACAGATACGCAGTATTTT
D: -; size: -; V: TRBV30; J: TRBJ2-1; CDR3: CAWSFRLTDNEQFF; DNA: TGTGCCTGGAGTTTTCGCCTAACTGACAATGAGCAGTTCTTC
D: TRBD2; size: -; V: TRBV6-5; J: TRBJ2-7; CDR3: CASRPGGGVYEQYF; DNA: TGTGCCAGCAGACCCGGGGGGGGCGTCTACGAGCAGTACTTC
D: -; size: -; V: TRBV27; J: TRBJ1-4; CDR3: CASSLMGASEKLFF; DNA: TGTGCCAGCAGTTTGATGGGGGCCAGTGAAAAACTGTTTTTT
D: TRBD1; size: few; V: TRBV28; J: TRBJ1-2; CDR3: CASSQGGDYGYTF; DNA: TGTGCCAGCAGTCAAGGGGGCGACTATGGCTACACCTTC